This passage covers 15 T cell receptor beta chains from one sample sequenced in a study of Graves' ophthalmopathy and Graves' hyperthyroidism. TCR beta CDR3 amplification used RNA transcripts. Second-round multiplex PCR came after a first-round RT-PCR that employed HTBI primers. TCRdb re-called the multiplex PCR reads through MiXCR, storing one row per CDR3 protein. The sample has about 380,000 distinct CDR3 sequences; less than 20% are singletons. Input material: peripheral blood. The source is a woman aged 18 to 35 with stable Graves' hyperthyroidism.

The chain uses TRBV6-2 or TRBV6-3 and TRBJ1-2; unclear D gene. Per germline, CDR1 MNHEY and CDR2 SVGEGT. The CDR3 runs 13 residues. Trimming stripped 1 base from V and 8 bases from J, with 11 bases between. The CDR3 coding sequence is TGTGCCAGCAGTTACTTCACCGGGAACGGCTACACCTTC. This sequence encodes CASSYFTGNGYTF.

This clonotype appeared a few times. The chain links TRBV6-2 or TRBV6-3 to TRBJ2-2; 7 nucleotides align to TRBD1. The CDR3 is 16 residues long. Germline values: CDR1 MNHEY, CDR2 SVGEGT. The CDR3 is CATRPGQALNTGELFF. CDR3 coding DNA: TGTGCGACCCGACCCGGACAGGCGTTGAACACCGGGGAGCTGTTTTTT.

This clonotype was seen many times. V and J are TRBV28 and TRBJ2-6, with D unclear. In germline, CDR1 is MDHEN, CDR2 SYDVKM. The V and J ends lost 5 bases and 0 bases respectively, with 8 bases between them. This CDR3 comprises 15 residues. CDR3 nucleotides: TGTGCCAGCAGTGAGAAACTCTCTGGGGCCAACGTCCTGACTTTC. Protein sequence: CASSEKLSGANVLTF. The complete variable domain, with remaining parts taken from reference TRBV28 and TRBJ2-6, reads DVKVTQSSRYLVKRTGEKVFLECVQDMDHENMFWYRQDPGLGLRLIYFSYDVKMKEKGDIPEGYSVSREKKERFSLILESASTNQTSMYLCASSEKLSGANVLTFGAGSRLTVL.

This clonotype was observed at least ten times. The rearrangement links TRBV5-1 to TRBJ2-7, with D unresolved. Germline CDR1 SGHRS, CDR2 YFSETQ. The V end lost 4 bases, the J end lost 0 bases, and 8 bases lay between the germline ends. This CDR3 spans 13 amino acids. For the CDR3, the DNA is TGCGCCAGCAGCGTAGGGATCTCCTACGAGCAGTACTTC. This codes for CASSVGISYEQYF.

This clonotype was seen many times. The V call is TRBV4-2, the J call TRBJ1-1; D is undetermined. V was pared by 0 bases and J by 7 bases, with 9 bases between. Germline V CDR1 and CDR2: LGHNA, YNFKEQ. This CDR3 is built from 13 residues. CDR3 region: CASSQEVSGEAFF. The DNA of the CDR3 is TGTGCCAGCAGCCAAGAGGTCTCCGGTGAAGCTTTCTTT.

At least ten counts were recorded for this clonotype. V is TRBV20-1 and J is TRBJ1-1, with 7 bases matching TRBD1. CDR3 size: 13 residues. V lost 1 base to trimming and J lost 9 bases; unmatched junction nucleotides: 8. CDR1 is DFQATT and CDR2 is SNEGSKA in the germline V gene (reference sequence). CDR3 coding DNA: TGCAGTGCTAGAGGAGGGACAGACTACCAAGCTTTCTTT. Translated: CSARGGTDYQAFF.

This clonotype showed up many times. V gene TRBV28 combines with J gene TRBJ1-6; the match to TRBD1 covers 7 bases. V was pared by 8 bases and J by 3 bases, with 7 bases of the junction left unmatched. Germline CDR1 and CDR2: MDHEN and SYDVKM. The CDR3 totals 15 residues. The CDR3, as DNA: TGTGCCAGCTTACCGGGACAGCTCTATAATTCACCCCTCCACTTT. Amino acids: CASLPGQLYNSPLHF.

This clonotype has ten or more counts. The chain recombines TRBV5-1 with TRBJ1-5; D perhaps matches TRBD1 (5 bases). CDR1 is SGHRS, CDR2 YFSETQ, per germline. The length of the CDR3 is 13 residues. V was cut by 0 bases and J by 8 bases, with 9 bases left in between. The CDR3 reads CASSLERGEPQHF. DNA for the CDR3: TGCGCCAGCAGCTTGGAAAGGGGCGAGCCCCAGCATTTT.

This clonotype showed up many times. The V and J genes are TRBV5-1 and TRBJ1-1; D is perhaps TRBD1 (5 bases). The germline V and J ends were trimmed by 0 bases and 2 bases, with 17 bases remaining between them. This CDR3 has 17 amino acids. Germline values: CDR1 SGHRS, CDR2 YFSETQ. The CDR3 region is CASSLAGPGQTNTEAFF. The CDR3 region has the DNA TGCGCCAGCAGCTTGGCGGGGCCAGGTCAAACAAACACTGAAGCTTTCTTT.

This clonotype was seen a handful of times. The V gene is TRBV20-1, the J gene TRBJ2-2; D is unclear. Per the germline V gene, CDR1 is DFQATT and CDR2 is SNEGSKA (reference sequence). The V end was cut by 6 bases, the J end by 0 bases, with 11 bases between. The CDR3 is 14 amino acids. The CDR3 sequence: CSAVQRPNTGELFF. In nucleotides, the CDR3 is TGCAGTGCGGTCCAACGGCCGAACACCGGGGAGCTGTTTTTT.

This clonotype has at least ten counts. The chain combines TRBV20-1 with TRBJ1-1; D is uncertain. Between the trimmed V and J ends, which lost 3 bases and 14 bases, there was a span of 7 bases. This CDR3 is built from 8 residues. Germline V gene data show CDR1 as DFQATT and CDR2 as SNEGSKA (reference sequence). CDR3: CSASRDFF. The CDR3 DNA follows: TGCAGTGCTAGTCGTGACTTCTTT.

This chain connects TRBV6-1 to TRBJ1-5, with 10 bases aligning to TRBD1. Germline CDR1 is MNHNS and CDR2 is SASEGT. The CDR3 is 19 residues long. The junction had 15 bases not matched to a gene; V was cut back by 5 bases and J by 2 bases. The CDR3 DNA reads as TGTGCCAGCAGTCAAGGGGGACAGGGGATTAGAATGGGCAATCAGCCCCAGCATTTT. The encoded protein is CASSQGGQGIRMGNQPQHF.

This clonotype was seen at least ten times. In DNA form, the CDR3 reads TGTGCCAGCAGTGTCGGTACGGGTATGGGTTACGAGCAGTACTTC. This encodes CASSVGTGMGYEQYF. The chain uses TRBV2 and TRBJ2-7; D remains unclear. This CDR3 has 15 residues. Germline CDR1 reads SNHLY; CDR2 reads FYNNEI. V was trimmed by 4 bases and J by 4 bases, leaving 17 bases between them.

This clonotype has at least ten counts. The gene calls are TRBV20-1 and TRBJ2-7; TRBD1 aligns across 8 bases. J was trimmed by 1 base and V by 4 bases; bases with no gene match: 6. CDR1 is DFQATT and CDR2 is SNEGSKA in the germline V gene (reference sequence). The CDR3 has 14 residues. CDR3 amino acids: CSATGGQESYEQYF. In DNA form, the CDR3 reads TGCAGTGCTACCGGGGGACAGGAGTCCTACGAGCAGTACTTC.

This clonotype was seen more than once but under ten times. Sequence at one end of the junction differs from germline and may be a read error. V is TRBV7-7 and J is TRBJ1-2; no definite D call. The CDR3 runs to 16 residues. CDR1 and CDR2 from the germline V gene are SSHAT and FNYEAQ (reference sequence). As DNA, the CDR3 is TGTGCTAGCAGCCCAGCCCTTAGATCCGATAACTATGGCTACACCTTC. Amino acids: CASSPALRSDNYGYTF.